Listed below are T cell receptor beta chains from one sample, sequenced in a study of blood T cell repertoires in COVID-19. The assay was immunoSEQ multiplex PCR, and TCRdb's table has in-frame clones only and misses some. The table includes over 200,000 clones, approximately 84% detected once. The sample was PBMCs or T cells enriched from blood (not recorded which). The receptors here all came from a man aged 55-75 years who had recovered from COVID-19. Each CDR3 is given with its conserved first and last residue. D genes are given only for firm matches. Expanded clones are given a class, and other clones once, few, many or no size at all.

TRBJ1-4 | 12 | TRBV12-3/TRBV12-4 | NA | TRBD1 | TGTGCCAGCAGCGAACAGGGGAAAAAACTGTTTTTT | CASSEQGKKLFF
TRBJ1-1 | 14 | TRBV18 | NA | TRBD1 | TGTGCCAGCTCACCCGGGACAGGGGTTACTGAAGCTTTCTTT | CASSPGTGVTEAFF
TRBJ1-5 | 14 | TRBV19 | NA | TRBD1 | TGTGCCAGTAGCTCAGACAGGGTGGGTCAGCCCCAGCATTTT | CASSSDRVGQPQHF
TRBJ2-5 | 14 | TRBV29-1 | NA | NA | TGCAGCGTTTTAGACAGGTTCCGACAAGAGACCCAGTACTTC | CSVLDRFRQETQYF
TRBJ1-2 | 12 | TRBV25-1 | few | NA | TGTGCCAGCAGTGAAACAGGCCTAGGCTACACCTTC | CASSETGLGYTF
TRBJ2-7 | 13 | TRBV7-9 | NA | TRBD1 | TGTGCCAGCAGCCGACAACAGGGGGCCGAGCAGTACTTC | CASSRQQGAEQYF
TRBJ2-2 | 16 | TRBV4-3 | NA | TRBD1 | TGCGCCAGCAGCCACTCGGACAGGGTTTGGACCGGGGAGCTGTTTTTT | CASSHSDRVWTGELFF
TRBJ1-2 | 14 | TRBV24-1 | NA | NA | TGTGCCACCTCGGACAGTCAAACCATTTATGGCTACACCTTC | CATSDSQTIYGYTF
TRBJ1-1 | 14 | TRBV19 | NA | NA | TGTGCCAGTAGTATAATAGGGGAGGTTGCTGAAGCTTTCTTT | CASSIIGEVAEAFF
TRBJ1-1 | 11 | TRBV19 | NA | NA | TGTGCCAGTAGTATTGGAGGGGAGGCTTTCTTT | CASSIGGEAFF
TRBJ2-3 | 14 | TRBV3-1/TRBV3-2 | few | NA | TGTGCCAGCAGCACCAACAGGGAAGCAGATACGCAGTATTTT | CASSTNREADTQYF
TRBJ1-2 | 13 | TRBV15 | NA | NA | TGTGCCACCAGCAGAGGTATCAACTATGGCTACACCTTC | CATSRGINYGYTF
TRBJ1-2 | 14 | TRBV6-5 | NA | TRBD1 | TGTGCCAGCAGTTACTATCCGGGGGACAGGGGCTACACCTTC | CASSYYPGDRGYTF
TRBJ1-4 | 13 | TRBV29-1 | NA | NA | TGCAGCGCCGGAGACAGCATTAATGAAAAACTGTTTTTT | CSAGDSINEKLFF
TRBJ2-5 | 12 | TRBV18 | once | NA | TGTGCCAGCTCACCCAAGGGGGAGACCCAGTACTTC | CASSPKGETQYF
TRBJ1-5 | 16 | TRBV19 | NA | TRBD1 | TGTGCCAGTAGTCCTGGGACAGGGTTGAGCAATCAGCCCCAGCATTTT | CASSPGTGLSNQPQHF
TRBJ2-5 | 13 | TRBV11-2 | NA | NA | TGTGATTACAGGACACCTCTGGGGGAGACCCAGTACTTC | CDYRTPLGETQYF
TRBJ1-3 | 16 | TRBV7-2 | NA | NA | TGTGCCAGCAGCTTAAGCGGACTGAACTCTGGAAACACCATATATTTT | CASSLSGLNSGNTIYF